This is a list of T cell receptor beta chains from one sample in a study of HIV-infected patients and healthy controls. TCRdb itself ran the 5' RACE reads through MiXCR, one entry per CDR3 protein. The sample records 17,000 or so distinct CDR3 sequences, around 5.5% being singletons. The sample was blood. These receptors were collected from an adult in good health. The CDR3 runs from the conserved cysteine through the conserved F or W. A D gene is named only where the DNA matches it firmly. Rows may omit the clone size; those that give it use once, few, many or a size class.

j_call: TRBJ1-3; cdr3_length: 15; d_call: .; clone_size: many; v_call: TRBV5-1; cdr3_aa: CASSLSFAAGNTIYF; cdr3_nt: TGCGCCAGCAGCTTGTCTTTTGCGGCTGGAAACACCATATATTTT
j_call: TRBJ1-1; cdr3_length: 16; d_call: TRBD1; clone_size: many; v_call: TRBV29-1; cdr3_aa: CSVIRAKGAFATEAFF; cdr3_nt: TGCAGCGTTATTAGGGCAAAGGGGGCGTTCGCCACTGAAGCTTTCTTT
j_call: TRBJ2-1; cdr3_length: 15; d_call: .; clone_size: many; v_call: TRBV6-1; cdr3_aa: CASREPPTNEDEQFF; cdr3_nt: TGTGCCAGCAGGGAGCCACCAACGAACGAGGATGAGCAGTTCTTC
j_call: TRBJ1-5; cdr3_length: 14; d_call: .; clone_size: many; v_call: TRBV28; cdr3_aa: CATEGSGGNQPQHF; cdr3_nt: TGTGCCACCGAGGGGTCGGGCGGCAATCAGCCCCAGCATTTT
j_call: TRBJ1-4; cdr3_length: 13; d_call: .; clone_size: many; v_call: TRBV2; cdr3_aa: CASSQTGQEKLFF; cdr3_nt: TGTGCCAGCAGTCAAACAGGGCAGGAAAAACTGTTTTTT
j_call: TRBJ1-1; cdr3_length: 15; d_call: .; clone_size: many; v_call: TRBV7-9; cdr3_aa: CASSLEWAKNTEAFF; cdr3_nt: TGTGCCAGCAGCTTAGAGTGGGCCAAAAACACTGAAGCTTTCTTT
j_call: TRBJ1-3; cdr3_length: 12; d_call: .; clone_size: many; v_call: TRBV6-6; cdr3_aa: CASSYNGNTIYF; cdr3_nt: TGTGCCAGCAGTTACAATGGAAACACCATATATTTT
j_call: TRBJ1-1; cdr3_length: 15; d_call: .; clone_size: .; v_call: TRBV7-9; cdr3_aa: CASSPRSSGNTEAFF; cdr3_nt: TGTGCCAGCAGCCCCCGGTCGAGCGGGAACACTGAAGCTTTCTTT
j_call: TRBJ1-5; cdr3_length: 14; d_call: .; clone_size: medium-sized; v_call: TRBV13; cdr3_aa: CASSFPADAWPQHF; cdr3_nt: TGTGCCAGCAGCTTTCCGGCCGACGCTTGGCCCCAGCATTTT
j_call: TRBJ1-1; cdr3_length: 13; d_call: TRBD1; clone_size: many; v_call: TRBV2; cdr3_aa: CASSEDRPTEAFF; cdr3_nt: TGTGCCAGCAGTGAGGACAGGCCCACTGAAGCTTTCTTT
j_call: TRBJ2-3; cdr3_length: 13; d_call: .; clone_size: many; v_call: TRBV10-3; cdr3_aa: CATAPGPTDTQYF; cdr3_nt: TGTGCCACCGCCCCGGGACCCACAGATACGCAGTATTTT
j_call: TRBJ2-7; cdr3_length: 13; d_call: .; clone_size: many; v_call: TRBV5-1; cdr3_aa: CASSLGLSGEQYF; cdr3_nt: TGCGCCAGCAGCCTGGGACTCTCGGGGGAGCAGTACTTC
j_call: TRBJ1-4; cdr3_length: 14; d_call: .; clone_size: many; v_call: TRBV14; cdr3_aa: CASSQVGGSEKLFF; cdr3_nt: TGTGCCAGCAGCCAAGTTGGAGGTAGTGAAAAACTGTTTTTT
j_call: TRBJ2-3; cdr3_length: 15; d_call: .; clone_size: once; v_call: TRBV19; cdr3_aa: CASSPGREYTDTQYF; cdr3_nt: TGTGCCAGTAGTCCGGGACGGGAATACACAGATACGCAGTATTTT
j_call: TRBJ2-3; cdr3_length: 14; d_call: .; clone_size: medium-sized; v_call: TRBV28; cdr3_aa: CASSFSQGLDTQYF; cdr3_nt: TGTGCCAGCAGTTTCTCACAGGGCTTGGATACGCAGTATTTT
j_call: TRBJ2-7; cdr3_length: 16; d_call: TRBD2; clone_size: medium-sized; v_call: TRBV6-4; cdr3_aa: CASSRTSGAGSYEQYF; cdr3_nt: TGTGCCAGCAGCCGGACTAGCGGGGCTGGTTCCTACGAGCAGTACTTC
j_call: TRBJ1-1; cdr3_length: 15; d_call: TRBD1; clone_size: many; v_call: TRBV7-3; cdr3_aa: CASSLTDRAVTEAFF; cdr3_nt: TGTGCCAGCAGCTTAACCGACAGGGCCGTCACTGAAGCTTTCTTT
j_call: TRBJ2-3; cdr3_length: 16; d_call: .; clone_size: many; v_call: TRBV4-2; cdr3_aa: CASSQVDGSHTDTQYF; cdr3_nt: TGTGCCAGCAGCCAAGTGGACGGGTCCCACACAGATACGCAGTATTTT
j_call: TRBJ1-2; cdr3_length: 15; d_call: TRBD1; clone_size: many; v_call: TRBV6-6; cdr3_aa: CASRTGQGSSYGYTF; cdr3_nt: TGTGCCAGCAGGACGGGACAGGGGAGTAGCTATGGCTACACCTTC
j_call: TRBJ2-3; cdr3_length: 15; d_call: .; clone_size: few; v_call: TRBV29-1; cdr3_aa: CSVEARRLGTDTQYF; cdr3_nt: TGCAGCGTTGAAGCCCGGAGGTTGGGCACAGATACGCAGTATTTT
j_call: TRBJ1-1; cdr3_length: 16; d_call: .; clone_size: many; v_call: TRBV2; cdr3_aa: CASSAGEGYFGTEAFF; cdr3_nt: TGTGCCAGCAGTGCCGGAGAGGGATACTTTGGCACTGAAGCTTTCTTT
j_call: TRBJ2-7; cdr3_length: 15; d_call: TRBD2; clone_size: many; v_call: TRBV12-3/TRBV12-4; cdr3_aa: CASGSGPSGGYEQYF; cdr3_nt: TGTGCCAGCGGGAGCGGCCCTAGCGGGGGATACGAGCAGTACTTC
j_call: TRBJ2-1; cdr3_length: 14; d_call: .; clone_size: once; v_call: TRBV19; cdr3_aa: CATSPRISVGEQFF; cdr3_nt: TGTGCGACCTCCCCCCGGATCAGCGTGGGTGAGCAGTTCTTC
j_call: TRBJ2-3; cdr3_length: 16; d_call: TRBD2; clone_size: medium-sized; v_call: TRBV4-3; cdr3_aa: CASSQDIGGGADTQYF; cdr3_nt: TGCGCCAGCAGCCAAGATATAGGCGGGGGGGCAGATACGCAGTATTTT
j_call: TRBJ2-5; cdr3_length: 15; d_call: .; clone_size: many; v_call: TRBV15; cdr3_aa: CATSRDSPGGKTQYF; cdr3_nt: TGTGCCACCAGCAGAGATAGTCCTGGCGGAAAGACCCAGTACTTC
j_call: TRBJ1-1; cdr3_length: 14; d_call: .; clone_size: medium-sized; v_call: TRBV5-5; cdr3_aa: CASSLIYMNTEAFF; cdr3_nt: TGTGCCAGCAGCTTGATTTATATGAACACTGAAGCTTTCTTT
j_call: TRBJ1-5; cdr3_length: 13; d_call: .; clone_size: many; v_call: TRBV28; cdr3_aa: CASSLEVGRPQHF; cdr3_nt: TGTGCCAGCAGTTTAGAGGTAGGGAGGCCCCAGCATTTT
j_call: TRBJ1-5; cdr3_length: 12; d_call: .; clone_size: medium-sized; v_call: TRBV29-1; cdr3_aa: CSVGFSNQPQHF; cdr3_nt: TGCAGCGTTGGGTTTAGCAATCAGCCCCAGCATTTT
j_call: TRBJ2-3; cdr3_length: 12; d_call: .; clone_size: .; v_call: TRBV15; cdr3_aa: CATSRDTDTQYF; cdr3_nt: TGTGCCACCAGCAGGGACACAGATACGCAGTATTTT
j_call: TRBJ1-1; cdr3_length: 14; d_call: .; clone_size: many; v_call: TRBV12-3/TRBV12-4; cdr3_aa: CASSFALGDTEAFF; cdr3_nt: TGTGCCAGCAGTTTCGCCCTGGGGGACACTGAAGCTTTCTTT
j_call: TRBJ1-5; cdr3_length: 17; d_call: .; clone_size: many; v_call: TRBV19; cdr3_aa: CASSKAPRQANNQPQHF; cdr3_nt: TGTGCCAGTAGTAAAGCCCCAAGACAGGCCAACAATCAGCCCCAGCATTTT
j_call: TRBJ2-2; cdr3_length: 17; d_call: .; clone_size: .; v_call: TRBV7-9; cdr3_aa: CASSSPRMTANTGELFF; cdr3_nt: TGTGCCAGCAGCTCCCCCCGCATGACCGCGAACACCGGGGAGCTGTTTTTT
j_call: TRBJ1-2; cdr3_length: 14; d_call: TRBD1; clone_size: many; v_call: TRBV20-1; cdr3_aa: CSARGQGVSYGYTF; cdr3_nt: TGCAGTGCGCGCGGACAGGGGGTTAGCTATGGCTACACCTTC
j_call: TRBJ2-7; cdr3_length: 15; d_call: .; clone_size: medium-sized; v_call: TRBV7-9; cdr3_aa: CASSEVLGPPYEQYF; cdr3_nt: TGTGCCAGCAGCGAAGTACTCGGGCCTCCCTACGAGCAGTACTTC
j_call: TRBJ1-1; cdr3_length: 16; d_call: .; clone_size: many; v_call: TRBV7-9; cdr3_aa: CASSRGGRAANLEAFF; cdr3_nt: TGTGCCAGCAGCCGAGGAGGGAGGGCTGCCAACCTTGAAGCTTTCTTT
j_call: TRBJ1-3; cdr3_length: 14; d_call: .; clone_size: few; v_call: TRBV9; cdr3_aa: CASSVESAGNTIYF; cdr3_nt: TGTGCCAGCAGCGTAGAGTCCGCTGGAAACACCATATATTTT
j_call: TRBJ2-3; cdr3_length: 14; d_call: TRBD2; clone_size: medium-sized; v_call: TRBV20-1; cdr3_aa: CSASLAGGSDTQYF; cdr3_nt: TGCAGTGCTAGTCTCGCGGGGGGTTCGGATACGCAGTATTTT
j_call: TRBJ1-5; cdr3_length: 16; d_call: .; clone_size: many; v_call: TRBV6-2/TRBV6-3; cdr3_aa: CATYTAGWGGNQPQHF; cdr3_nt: TGTGCCACCTACACTGCGGGCTGGGGAGGCAATCAGCCCCAGCATTTT
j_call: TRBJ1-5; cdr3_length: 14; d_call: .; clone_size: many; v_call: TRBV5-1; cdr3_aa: CASSFGPYLQPQHF; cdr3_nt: TGCGCCAGCAGCTTTGGACCGTACCTACAGCCCCAGCATTTT
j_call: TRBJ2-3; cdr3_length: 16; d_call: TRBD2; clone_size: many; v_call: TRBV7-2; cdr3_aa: CASSKEVAGATDTQYF; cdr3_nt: TGTGCCAGCAGCAAAGAGGTAGCGGGGGCCACAGATACGCAGTATTTT
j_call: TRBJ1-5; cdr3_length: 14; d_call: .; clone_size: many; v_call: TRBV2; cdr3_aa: CASSVEWSNQPQHF; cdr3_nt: TGTGCCAGCAGTGTTGAGTGGAGCAATCAGCCCCAGCATTTT
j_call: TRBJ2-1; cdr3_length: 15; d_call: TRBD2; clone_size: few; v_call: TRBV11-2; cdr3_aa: CASIAGGHRYNEQFF; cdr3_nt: TGTGCCAGTATCGCGGGGGGGCACCGTTACAATGAGCAGTTCTTC
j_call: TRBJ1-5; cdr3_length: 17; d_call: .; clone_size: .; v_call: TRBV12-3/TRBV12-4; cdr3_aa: CASSLSSRSYSNQPQHF; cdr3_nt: TGTGCCAGCAGTTTATCCTCCCGCAGTTATAGCAATCAGCCCCAGCATTTT
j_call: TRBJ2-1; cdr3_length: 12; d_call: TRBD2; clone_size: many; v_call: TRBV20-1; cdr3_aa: CSARTSGGEQFF; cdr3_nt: TGCAGTGCTAGGACTAGCGGGGGTGAGCAGTTCTTC
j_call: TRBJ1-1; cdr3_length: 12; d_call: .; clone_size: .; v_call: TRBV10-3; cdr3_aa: CAISGRTTEAFF; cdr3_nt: TGTGCCATCAGTGGAAGGACCACTGAAGCTTTCTTT